This passage covers 29 T cell receptor beta chains from one sample sequenced in a study of blood T cell repertoires in COVID-19. Using immunoSEQ multiplex PCR, the repertoire was profiled, and TCRdb retains in-frame clones only, with some absent. This repertoire shows a few hundred thousand clones, approximately 90% found once; its top ten account for roughly 6.2%. Sequencing was carried out using PBMCs or T cells enriched from blood (not recorded which). The receptors were gathered from a woman aged 40 to 50 who had recovered from COVID-19.

V usage is TRBV25-1 and J usage is TRBJ2-7; 8 bases agree with TRBD2. V shed 6 bases, J shed 1 base, and the junction held 11 bases outside the gene matches. Germline lookup yields CDR1 MGHDK and CDR2 SYGVNS. The CDR3 has 16 residues. CDR3: CASSRPGLAGSYEQYF. The CDR3 DNA sequence: TGTGCCAGCAGCCGCCCAGGACTAGCTGGATCCTACGAGCAGTACTTC.

The chain uses TRBV29-1 and TRBJ2-7; 7 bases agree with TRBD1. CDR3 size: 13 residues. Germline V gene sequence: CDR1 SQVTM, CDR2 ANQGSEA. The trim removed 3 bases at V and 6 bases at J, leaving 8 bases unmatched. The CDR3 protein is CSVDKTGSSEQYF. Written as DNA, the CDR3 is TGCAGCGTTGACAAGACAGGGAGCAGCGAGCAGTACTTC.

The chain uses TRBV20-1 and TRBJ2-7; 10 bases are shared with TRBD2. The CDR3 has 17 residues. The V and J ends lost 3 bases and 5 bases, in that order; junction bases with no gene match: 16. The germline V gene encodes CDR1 DFQATT and CDR2 SNEGSKA (reference sequence). The CDR3 DNA follows: TGCAGTGCTAGTAGGCAGCGACGAGCGGGAGGGTCGCACGAGCAGTACTTC. It codes for CSASRQRRAGGSHEQYF.

The chain links TRBV19 to TRBJ2-7, with D tentatively TRBD2 (7 bases). This CDR3 has 14 residues. The V gene's germline CDR1 is LNHDA and CDR2 SQIVND (reference sequence). Trimming pared 3 bases from V and 6 bases from J, leaving 15 bases between. DNA of the CDR3: TGTGCCAGTAGTATTCAGGGGAGGGGAAGCGAGCAGTACTTC. This translates into CASSIQGRGSEQYF.

The J gene is TRBJ1-5, the V gene TRBV19; D is unresolved. The CDR3 is 13 amino acids. Germline lookup yields CDR1 LNHDA and CDR2 SQIVND (reference sequence). The germline V and J ends were trimmed by 5 bases and 6 bases, with 11 bases remaining between them. The CDR3 spells CASSSEGGQPQHF. Here the CDR3 DNA reads TGTGCCAGTAGTTCGGAGGGAGGTCAGCCCCAGCATTTT.

The genes are TRBV7-3 and TRBJ1-1, with D perhaps matching TRBD1 (5 bases). The CDR3 extends over 13 amino acids. Trimming left V 5 bases short and J 2 bases short, with 9 bases between. Germline values: CDR1 SGHTA, CDR2 FQGTGA. The CDR3 DNA sequence: TGTGCCAGCAGCACACAGGCCAACACTGAAGCTTTCTTT. This translates into CASSTQANTEAFF. The full variable domain, rest sourced from reference TRBV7-3 and TRBJ1-1, is GAGVSQTPSNKVTEKGKYVELRCDPISGHTALYWYRQSLGQGPEFLIYFQGTGAADDSGLPNDRFFAVRPEGSVSTLKIQRTERGDSAVYLCASSTQANTEAFFGQGTRLTVV.

This clone was seen only once. The chain carries TRBV11-1 and TRBJ1-2; TRBD1 aligns across 11 bases. The CDR3 length is 14 residues. From germline, CDR1 is SGHAT and CDR2 FQDESV (reference sequence). The junction had 3 bases not matched to a gene; V was cut back by 4 bases and J by 5 bases. CDR3 nucleotides: TGTGCCAGCAGCTCGGGACAGGGGGAGTATGGCTACACCTTC. Amino acid sequence: CASSSGQGEYGYTF.

The gene calls are TRBV28 and TRBJ2-1, with TRBD1 matching over 8 bases. Unmatched junction bases numbered 6, after V lost 6 bases and J lost 8 bases. The CDR3 has 13 residues. Per germline, CDR1 MDHEN and CDR2 SYDVKM. The CDR3 protein is CASRKQGDDEQFF. The CDR3 DNA follows: TGTGCCAGCAGGAAACAGGGGGACGATGAGCAGTTCTTC. Variable domain in full (rest from reference TRBV28 and TRBJ2-1): DVKVTQSSRYLVKRTGEKVFLECVQDMDHENMFWYRQDPGLGLRLIYFSYDVKMKEKGDIPEGYSVSREKKERFSLILESASTNQTSMYLCASRKQGDDEQFFGPGTRLTVL.

The genes are TRBV7-2 and TRBJ2-1, with unresolved D. The CDR3 contains 15 residues. Germline-derived CDR1 and CDR2 are SGHTA and FQGNSA. The V gene lost 5 bases and the J gene lost 4 bases, with 15 bases spanning the gap. The CDR3 spells CASSPTFSEYNEQFF. CDR3 coding DNA: TGTGCCAGCAGCCCGACCTTTTCGGAGTACAATGAGCAGTTCTTC. The variable domain in full, with the rest retrieved from reference TRBV7-2 and TRBJ2-1, is GAGVSQSPSNKVTEKGKDVELRCDPISGHTALYWYRQSLGQGLEFLIYFQGNSAPDKSGLPSDRFSAERTGGSVSTLTIQRTQQEDSAVYLCASSPTFSEYNEQFFGPGTRLTVL.

The chain combines TRBV13 with TRBJ2-7; the match to TRBD2 covers 9 bases. The CDR3 sequence is 18 residues long. The J segment lost 5 bases and the V segment lost 5 bases, leaving 19 bases of the junction unmatched. Per the germline V gene, CDR1 is PRHDT and CDR2 is FYEKMQ (reference sequence). This CDR3 is CASSPLPTLAGVFHEQYF. Written as DNA, the CDR3 is TGTGCCAGCAGCCCCCTCCCCACCTTAGCGGGAGTTTTCCACGAGCAGTACTTC.

The chain is built from TRBV6-5 and TRBJ1-1, with 7 bases fitting TRBD1. Germline lookup yields CDR1 MNHEY and CDR2 SVGAGI. The CDR3 totals 14 residues. With 2 bases clipped from V and 4 bases from J, the junction kept 4 bases outside the gene matches. The CDR3 coding sequence is TGTGCCAGCAGTTACACGGGACAGACCACTGAAGCTTTCTTT. Protein sequence: CASSYTGQTTEAFF.

The chain has TRBV7-9 and TRBJ2-1; weak D call: TRBD1 (6 bases). The CDR3 contains 11 residues. With 5 bases removed from V and 8 bases from J, the gap between germline ends came to 7 bases. The germline V gene has CDR1 SEHNR and CDR2 FQNEAQ (reference sequence). The CDR3 loop reads CASSQGYEQFF. The DNA of the CDR3 is TGTGCCAGCAGCCAGGGGTATGAGCAGTTCTTC.

This sequence joins TRBV15 and TRBJ2-1; 15 bases align to TRBD2. The trim removed 3 bases at V and 1 base at J, leaving 7 bases unmatched. The CDR3 runs to 19 residues. Germline CDR1 LNHNV, CDR2 YYDKDF (reference sequence). This chain's CDR3 is CATSSRGLAGGGSYNEQFF. CDR3 nucleotides: TGTGCCACCAGCAGCCGGGGACTAGCGGGAGGCGGGTCCTACAATGAGCAGTTCTTC.

The rearrangement joins TRBV7-8 to TRBJ2-2, with TRBD2 as a possible D gene (5 bases). V was trimmed by 1 base and J by 6 bases, leaving 9 bases between them. The germline V gene has CDR1 SGHVS and CDR2 FQNEAQ. The CDR3 runs to 14 residues. CDR3 region: CASSLVVGAGELFF. The DNA of the CDR3 is TGTGCCAGCAGCTTAGTAGTCGGGGCCGGGGAGCTGTTTTTT.

With respect to this clone: It is unclear where the CDR3 begins or ends on the DNA, so no DNA is shown, and the CDR3 is as TCRdb lists it. The chain combines TRBV7-2 with TRBJ1-2; the D call TRBD1 from the table was never checked on the DNA. Germline-derived CDR1 and CDR2 are SGHTA and FQGNSA. The CDR3 spans 13 amino acids, including both terminal residues. CDR3 protein: CASSLAFGTGTVF.

V is TRBV9 and J is TRBJ2-3, with D unresolved. The CDR3 extends over 17 amino acids. Looked up from germline, CDR1 is SGDLS and CDR2 is YYNGEE. Trimming shortened V by 0 bases and J by 0 bases, and 14 bases separated the two germline ends. CDR3: CASSVVPSGPSTDTQYF. The CDR3 nucleotides read TGTGCCAGCAGCGTAGTTCCTTCAGGCCCTAGCACAGATACGCAGTATTTT.

The V and J genes are TRBV27 and TRBJ1-4, with a weak D call TRBD1 (6 bases). This CDR3 contains 14 residues. Germline V gene sequence: CDR1 MNHEY, CDR2 SMNVEV (reference sequence). V was cut by 4 bases and J by 4 bases, with 10 bases left in between. CDR3 bases: TGTGCCAGCAGTTCACAGGGTATTAATGAAAAACTGTTTTTT. Its translation is CASSSQGINEKLFF.

V gene TRBV6-2 or TRBV6-3 combines with J gene TRBJ2-5; TRBD2 might be the D (6 bases). The germline gives CDR1 MNHEY, CDR2 SVGEGT. This CDR3 region has 16 residues. Trimming stripped 5 bases from V and 3 bases from J, with 19 bases between. CDR3 nucleotides: TGTGCCAGCAGTACACCCTCGGAAGCGGGTGAAGAGACCCAGTACTTC. Its translation is CASSTPSEAGEETQYF.

V and J are TRBV3-1 (or the pseudogene TRBV3-2) and TRBJ2-7; TRBD2 matches at 7 bases. V shed 3 bases and J 4 bases; nucleotides not matched to a gene: 6. The CDR3 runs to 14 residues. CDR1 is LGHDT, CDR2 YNNKEL, per germline (reference sequence). CDR3 loop: CASSQGGSRYEQYF. The CDR3 region has the DNA TGTGCCAGCAGCCAGGGGGGGTCCAGGTACGAGCAGTACTTC.

J is TRBJ2-7 and V is TRBV7-3; D is perhaps TRBD2 (6 bases). The ends were cut back, 2 bases at V and 2 bases at J, with 16 bases in the middle. The V gene's germline CDR1 is SGHTA and CDR2 FQGTGA. There are 16 residues in the CDR3. Written as DNA, the CDR3 is TGTGCCAGCAGCTTACTTGGAGGGAGCTTGGCCTACGAGCAGTACTTC. This sequence encodes CASSLLGGSLAYEQYF.

V and J are TRBV18 and TRBJ2-1; 14 nucleotides line up with TRBD2. J gave up 8 bases and V 1 base, and 13 bases lay outside the gene matches. Germline CDR1 and CDR2: KGHSH and LQKENI. The length of the CDR3 is 19 residues. CDR3 DNA: TGTGCCAGCTCACCACGAGGAGGGAGACTAGCGGGAGGGGCCCATGAGCAGTTCTTC. This gives the protein CASSPRGGRLAGGAHEQFF.

This clone appeared once. This chain links TRBV19 with TRBJ1-5, with a tentative D call TRBD1 (5 bases). Germline-derived CDR1 and CDR2 are LNHDA and SQIVND (reference sequence). The germline V and J ends were trimmed by 7 bases and 3 bases, with 13 bases remaining between them. The CDR3 consists of 14 residues. As DNA, the CDR3 is TGTGCCAGTATGGGCGACAGCAACAATCAGCCCCAGCATTTT. It is translated as CASMGDSNNQPQHF. The full variable domain, its missing parts supplied by reference TRBV19 and TRBJ1-5, is DGGITQSPKYLFRKEGQNVTLSCEQNLNHDAMYWYRQDPGQGLRLIYYSQIVNDFQKGDIAEGYSVSREKKESFPLTVTSAQKNPTAFYLCASMGDSNNQPQHFGDGTRLSIL.

J is TRBJ2-7 and V is TRBV5-1; TRBD1 aligns across 8 bases. Germline loops: CDR1 SGHRS, CDR2 YFSETQ. The ends lost 4 bases at V and 0 bases at J; junction bases unmatched: 6. CDR3 length equals 15 residues. CDR3 DNA: TGCGCCAGCAGCCCAGGGACAGGAACCTCCTACGAGCAGTACTTC. Protein: CASSPGTGTSYEQYF.

The chain is built from TRBV9 and TRBJ2-3, with unresolved D. The germline gives CDR1 SGDLS, CDR2 YYNGEE. The length of the CDR3 is 14 residues. V was trimmed by 0 bases and J by 2 bases, leaving 7 bases between them. The CDR3 protein is CASSVEQDTDTQYF. The CDR3 DNA follows: TGTGCCAGCAGCGTAGAGCAAGACACAGATACGCAGTATTTT.

The chain is built from TRBV7-3 and TRBJ2-3; 12 bases map to TRBD2. The CDR3 is 16 amino acids. V was clipped by 3 bases and J by 0 bases; unmatched bases: 1. The germline gives CDR1 SGHTA, CDR2 FQGTGA. The CDR3, as DNA: TGTGCCAGCAGCTTGGGGACTAGCGGGAGCACAGATACGCAGTATTTT. This codes for CASSLGTSGSTDTQYF.

The sample holds one count of this clone. The chain recombines TRBV7-2 with TRBJ2-7; 11 nucleotides agree with TRBD1. Trimming removed 6 bases from V and 5 bases from J; junction bases left unmatched: 9. CDR3 length: 15 amino acids. Germline CDR1 and CDR2: SGHTA and FQGNSA. As DNA, the CDR3 is TGTGCCAGCAGTTACCGCCGGGACAGGGGGAACGAGCAGTACTTC. It is translated as CASSYRRDRGNEQYF.

The chain links TRBV6-5 to TRBJ2-7; 8 bases align to TRBD2. This CDR3 comprises 15 residues. Looked up from germline, CDR1 is MNHEY and CDR2 is SVGAGI. V gave up 4 bases and J gave up 3 bases; unmatched junction bases: 8. CDR3 DNA: TGTGCCAGCAGTTCGTTGGGACTAGGGGACTACGAGCAGTACTTC. Amino acid sequence: CASSSLGLGDYEQYF.

This chain joins TRBV7-3 and TRBJ2-1; tentative D call: TRBD2 (5 bases). Germline V gives CDR1 SGHTA, CDR2 FQGTGA. V shed 5 bases and J shed 0 bases, with 11 bases lying between them. CDR3 size: 15 residues. CDR3 region: CASSRGSTSYNEQFF. Written as DNA, the CDR3 is TGTGCCAGCAGCCGGGGAAGTACCTCCTACAATGAGCAGTTCTTC.

This clone was picked up a small number of times. The chain has TRBV7-3 and TRBJ2-2; possible D gene TRBD2, 6 bases. V was shortened by 5 bases and J by 4 bases, with 14 bases between the two germline ends. The CDR3 contains 15 residues. CDR1 and CDR2 from the germline V gene are SGHTA and FQGTGA. The CDR3 sequence: CASSLLGGGTGELFF. The CDR3 bases are TGTGCCAGCAGCCTACTGGGGGGTGGCACCGGGGAGCTGTTTTTT. The variable domain in full, completed from reference TRBV7-3 and TRBJ2-2, reads GAGVSQTPSNKVTEKGKYVELRCDPISGHTALYWYRQSLGQGPEFLIYFQGTGAADDSGLPNDRFFAVRPEGSVSTLKIQRTERGDSAVYLCASSLLGGGTGELFFGEGSRLTVL.